This TCR beta chain was documented in a study of shared clonotypes between healthy human individuals. About this clone: Its antigen is still unknown.

TCRdb's copy holds only in-frame clones and misses some; the assay was immunoSEQ multiplex PCR. The sample contains more than 2 million clones, about 95% of which appear only once. Study-wide points: Naive CD4 clonotypes were shared across a few donors at around 5%.

V was clipped by 8 bases and J by 5 bases; unmatched bases: 8. This CDR3 is 14 amino acids long. In germline, CDR1 is LNHDA, CDR2 SQIVND (reference sequence). Naivety among CD8 cells was defined by CD45RO negativity and positive CCR7 selection, thereby excluding terminally differentiated effector memory CD45RA+ cells. The TCR was taken from a man aged 18 to 30 in good health. The chain recombines TRBV19 with TRBJ2-3, with TRBD1 matching over 9 bases. Sequencing was performed on naive CD8+ T cells sorted from blood. The DNA of the CDR3 is TGTGCCAGTGCCCGACAGGGGGAACTAGATACGCAGTATTTT. Its protein product is CASARQGELDTQYF.